This T cell receptor beta chain was profiled in a study of blood T cells in healthy people across ages. This clonotype has at least ten counts. The second PCR ran about 7 to 12 cycles with a sample-barcoded 5' primer and J-beta primers. MiXCR, applied by TCRdb to the 5' RACE reads, yields one record per CDR3 protein. The top ten hold around 18% of the sample, which has about 800,000 distinct CDR3 sequences, less than 60% seen once. The origin of this receptor is a man at least 80 years old in good health. Sequences were obtained from blood.

The CDR3 region is CASSYATTTARSYEQYF. DNA of the CDR3: TGTGCCAGCAGTTACGCTACCACAACAGCCAGGTCCTACGAGCAGTACTTC. The rearrangement links TRBV6-5 to TRBJ2-7; D ambiguous. The V and J ends lost 2 bases and 1 base respectively, with 18 bases between them. Germline CDR1 is MNHEY and CDR2 is SVGAGI. The CDR3 extends over 17 amino acids.